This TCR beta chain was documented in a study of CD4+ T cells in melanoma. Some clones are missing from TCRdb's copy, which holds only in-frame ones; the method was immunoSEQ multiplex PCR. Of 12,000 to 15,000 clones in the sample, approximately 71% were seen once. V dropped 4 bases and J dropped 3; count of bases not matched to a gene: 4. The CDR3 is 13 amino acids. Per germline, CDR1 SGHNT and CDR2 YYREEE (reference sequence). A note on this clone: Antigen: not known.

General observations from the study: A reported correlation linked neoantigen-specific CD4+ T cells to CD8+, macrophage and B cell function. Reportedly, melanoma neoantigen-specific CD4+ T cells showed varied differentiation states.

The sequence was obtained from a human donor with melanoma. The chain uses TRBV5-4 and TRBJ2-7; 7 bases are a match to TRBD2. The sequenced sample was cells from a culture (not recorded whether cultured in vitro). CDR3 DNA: TGTGCCAGCAGCCGGGGGGTCGGCTACGAGCAGTACTTC. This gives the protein CASSRGVGYEQYF.